This entry is about one T cell receptor (beta chain). Its antigen is not known. The germline V gene encodes CDR1 KGHSH and CDR2 LQKENI. V was cut by 2 bases and J by 5 bases, with 10 bases left in between. The CDR3 contains 14 residues. These data come from a study of graft-versus-host responses after intestinal transplantation. Study-wide background: All recipients got anti-thymocyte globulin induction, then tacrolimus and steroids for about three years.

General study findings and limits: Those patients showing graft-donor T cell macrochimerism displayed high graft-versus-host to host-versus-graft clonal ratios in allografts. Early post-transplant HvG declines were associated with peak circulating GvH clone levels. In recipient marrow, GvH clones were found, and some appeared first in ileum or blood.

Here immunoSEQ multiplex PCR was the method, and the copy in TCRdb shows in-frame clones only, minus some. The sample lists 950 to 1,500 clones; under 85% were seen once. The TCR was taken from a human patient who received an intestinal transplant, so some T cells may come from the graft donor. The V call is TRBV18, the J call TRBJ2-1; TRBD2 is a possible D gene (5 bases). This specimen consisted of PBMCs, obtained 7 days after intestinal transplantation. CDR3 DNA sequence: TGTGCCAGCTCACCAGCCGGAGGAAACAATGAGCAGTTCTTC. Amino acids: CASSPAGGNNEQFF. Full variable domain (missing parts from reference TRBV18 and TRBJ2-1): NAGVMQNPRHLVRRRGQEARLRCSPMKGHSHVYWYRQLPEEGLKFMVYLQKENIIDESGMPKERFSAEFPKEGPSILRIQQVVRGDSAAYFCASSPAGGNNEQFFGPGTRLTVL.